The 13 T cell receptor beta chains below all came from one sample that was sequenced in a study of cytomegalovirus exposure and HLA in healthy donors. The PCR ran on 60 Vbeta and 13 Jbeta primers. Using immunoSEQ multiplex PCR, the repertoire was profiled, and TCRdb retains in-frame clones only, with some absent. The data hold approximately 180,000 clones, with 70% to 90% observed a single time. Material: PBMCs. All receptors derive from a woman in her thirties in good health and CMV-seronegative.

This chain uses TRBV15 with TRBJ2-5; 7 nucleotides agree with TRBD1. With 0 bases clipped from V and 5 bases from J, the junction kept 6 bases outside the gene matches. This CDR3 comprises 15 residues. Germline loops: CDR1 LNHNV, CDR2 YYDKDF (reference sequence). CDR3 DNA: TGTGCCACCAGCAGAGAGCCAGGGGGAAGCGAGACCCAGTACTTC. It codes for CATSREPGGSETQYF.

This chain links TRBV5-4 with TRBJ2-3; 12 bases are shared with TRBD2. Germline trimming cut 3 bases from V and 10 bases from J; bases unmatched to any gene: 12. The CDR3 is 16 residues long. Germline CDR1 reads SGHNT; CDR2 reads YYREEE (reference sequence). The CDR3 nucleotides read TGTGCCAGCAGCTCGTTCGGACTAGCGGGGACATTTGCGCAGTATTTT. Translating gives CASSSFGLAGTFAQYF.

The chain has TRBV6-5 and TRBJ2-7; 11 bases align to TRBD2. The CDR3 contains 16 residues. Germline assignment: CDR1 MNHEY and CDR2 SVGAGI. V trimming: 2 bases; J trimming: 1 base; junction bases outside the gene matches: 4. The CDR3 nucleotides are TGTGCCAGCAGTTACCCAGGACTAGCGGGTTCCTACGAGCAGTACTTC. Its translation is CASSYPGLAGSYEQYF.

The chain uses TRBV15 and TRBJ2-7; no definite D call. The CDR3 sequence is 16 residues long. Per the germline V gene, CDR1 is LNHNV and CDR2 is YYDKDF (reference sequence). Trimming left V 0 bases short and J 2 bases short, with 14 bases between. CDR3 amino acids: CATSREGGRPTYEQYF. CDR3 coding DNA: TGTGCCACCAGCAGAGAAGGTGGGCGCCCTACCTACGAGCAGTACTTC. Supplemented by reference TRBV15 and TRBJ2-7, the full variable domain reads DAMVIQNPRYQVTQFGKPVTLSCSQTLNHNVMYWYQQKSSQAPKLLFHYYDKDFNNEADTPDNFQSRRPNTSFCFLDIRSPGLGDTAMYLCATSREGGRPTYEQYFGPGTRLTVT.

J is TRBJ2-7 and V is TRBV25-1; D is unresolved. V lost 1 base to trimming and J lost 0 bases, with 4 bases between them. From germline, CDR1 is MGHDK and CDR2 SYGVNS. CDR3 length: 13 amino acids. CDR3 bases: TGTGCCAGCAGTGAATCCAGCTCCTACGAGCAGTACTTC. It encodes CASSESSSYEQYF.

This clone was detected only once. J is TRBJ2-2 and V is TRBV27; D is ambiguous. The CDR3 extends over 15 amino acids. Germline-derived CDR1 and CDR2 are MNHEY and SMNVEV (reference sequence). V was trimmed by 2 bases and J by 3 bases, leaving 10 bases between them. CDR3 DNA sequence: TGTGCCAGCAGTTTACAGATTTCTTACACCGGGGAGCTGTTTTTT. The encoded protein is CASSLQISYTGELFF.

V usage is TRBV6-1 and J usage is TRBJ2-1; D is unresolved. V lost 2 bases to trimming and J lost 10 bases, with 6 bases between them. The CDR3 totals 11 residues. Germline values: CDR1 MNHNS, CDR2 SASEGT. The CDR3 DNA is TGTGCCAGCAGTGAACCCAGAGAGCAGTTCTTC. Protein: CASSEPREQFF.

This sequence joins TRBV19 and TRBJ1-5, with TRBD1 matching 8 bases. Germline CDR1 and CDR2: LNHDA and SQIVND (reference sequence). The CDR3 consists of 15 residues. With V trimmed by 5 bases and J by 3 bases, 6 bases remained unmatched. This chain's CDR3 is CASSHDRGLNQPQHF. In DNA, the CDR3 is TGTGCCAGTAGTCACGACAGGGGACTCAATCAGCCCCAGCATTTT.

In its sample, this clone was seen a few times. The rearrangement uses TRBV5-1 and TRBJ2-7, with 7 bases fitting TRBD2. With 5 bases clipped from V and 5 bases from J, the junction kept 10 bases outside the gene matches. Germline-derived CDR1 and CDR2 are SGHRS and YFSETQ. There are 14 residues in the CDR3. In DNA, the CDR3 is TGCGCCAGCAGGAGCGGGGCCCTTCTCCACGAGCAGTACTTC. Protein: CASRSGALLHEQYF.

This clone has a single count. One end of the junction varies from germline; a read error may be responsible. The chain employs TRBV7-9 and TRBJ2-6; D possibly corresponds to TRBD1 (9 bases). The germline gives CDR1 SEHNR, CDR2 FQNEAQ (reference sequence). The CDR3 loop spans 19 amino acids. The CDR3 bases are TGTGCCAGCAGCTGGAGCGTTGGGACAGGGTCGGGAGGGGCCAACGGCCTGACTTTC. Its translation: CASSWSVGTGSGGANGLTF.

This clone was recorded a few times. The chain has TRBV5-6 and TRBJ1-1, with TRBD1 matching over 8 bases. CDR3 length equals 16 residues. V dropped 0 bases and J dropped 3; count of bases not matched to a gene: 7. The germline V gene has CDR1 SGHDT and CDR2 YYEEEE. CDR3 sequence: CASSLVQGARDTEAFF. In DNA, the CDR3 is TGTGCCAGCAGCTTGGTTCAGGGGGCGCGGGACACTGAAGCTTTCTTT.

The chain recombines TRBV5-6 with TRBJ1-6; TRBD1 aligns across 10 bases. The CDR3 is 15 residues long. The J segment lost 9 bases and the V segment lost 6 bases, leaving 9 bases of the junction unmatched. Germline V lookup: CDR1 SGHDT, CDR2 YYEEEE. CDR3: CASTFDRTGGSPLHF. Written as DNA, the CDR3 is TGTGCCAGCACCTTTGACCGGACAGGGGGTTCACCCCTCCACTTT.

As DNA, the CDR3 is TGTGCCAGCAGTTTATTGGACAGGGTGATTCTGGAGGGCTACACCTTC. Amino acid sequence: CASSLLDRVILEGYTF. The chain recombines TRBV27 with TRBJ1-2, with 8 bases fitting TRBD1. Germline CDR1 and CDR2: MNHEY and SMNVEV (reference sequence). Trimming at V came to 1 base and at J to 8 bases, leaving 12 bases not matched to a gene. The CDR3 runs 16 residues.